This T cell receptor beta chain appears in the sequencing data of a study of T cell repertoires in cytomegalovirus infection. Overall study: Matching HLA type and CMV infection were both indicated by public TCR beta signatures.

Ten or more counts support this clonotype. The germline gives CDR1 DFQATT, CDR2 SNEGSKA (reference sequence). With 5 bases removed from V and 5 bases from J, the gap between germline ends came to 17 bases. CDR3 length equals 14 residues. One entry per CDR3 protein, called by TCRdb with MiXCR from the reads. In the table there are over 200,000 distinct CDR3 sequences, about 13% of which are singletons. Specimen: PBMCs. The receptor's source is a human donor in good health (CMV status not recorded). Some clones in this sample may be carry-over from other donors' samples. This chain links TRBV20-1 with TRBJ2-3; D is perhaps TRBD2 (7 bases). This CDR3 reads CSAGSGATGDTQYF. CDR3 DNA sequence: TGCAGTGCTGGAAGCGGGGCGACAGGAGATACGCAGTATTTT.